This T cell receptor beta chain is from a study of T cells in Graves' hyperthyroidism and ophthalmopathy. This CDR3 has 17 amino acids. J lost 8 bases, V lost 1 base, and 12 bases had no gene match. Germline V gives CDR1 SEHNR, CDR2 FQNEAQ (reference sequence). This clonotype was observed a handful of times. Amplification yielded TCR beta CDR3 regions, with RNA transcripts as the source. First-round RT-PCR with HTBI primers amplified the TCR CDR3 region. Using its own MiXCR run on the multiplex PCR reads, TCRdb lists one record per CDR3 protein. The table includes a few hundred thousand distinct CDR3 sequences, approximately 25% detected once.

The chain uses TRBV7-9 and TRBJ2-1; 9 positions match TRBD1. Sample: blood. The receptor was isolated from a man between 45 and 60 years old with Graves' hyperthyroidism. Here the CDR3 reads CASSLEFWGQGLDEQFF. CDR3 nucleotides: TGTGCCAGCAGCTTAGAGTTTTGGGGACAGGGTCTGGATGAGCAGTTCTTC.